The rows below give T cell receptor beta chains drawn from one sample of a study of blood T cell repertoires in COVID-19. The assay was immunoSEQ multiplex PCR, and TCRdb's table has in-frame clones only and misses some. The sample lists about 180,000 clones, about 86% occurring once. Sequenced sample: peripheral blood. The receptors were gathered from a man between 70 and 80 years old with active or convalescent COVID-19. CDR3s include the opening cysteine and the closing phenylalanine or tryptophan. The D gene is left open where the match is weak. Size is omitted from some rows. Given values are once, few, many or a class for expanded clones.

d_call: .; clone_size: .; v_call: TRBV30; j_call: TRBJ1-2; cdr3_nt: TGTGCCTGGAGTTGGGGCCACAGTTATAATGGCTACACCTTC; cdr3_aa: CAWSWGHSYNGYTF
d_call: .; clone_size: once; v_call: TRBV7-6; j_call: TRBJ2-7; cdr3_nt: TGTGCCAGCAGCTTAAAACAGGAGTACTACGAGCAGTACTTC; cdr3_aa: CASSLKQEYYEQYF
d_call: .; clone_size: .; v_call: TRBV28; j_call: TRBJ2-7; cdr3_nt: TGTGCCAGCAGTTTGGAGGACAGCACCTACGAGCAGTACTTC; cdr3_aa: CASSLEDSTYEQYF
d_call: .; clone_size: .; v_call: TRBV14; j_call: TRBJ2-2; cdr3_nt: TGTGCCAGCAGCCCTCTTACTAGTCCCGGGGAGCTGTTTTTT; cdr3_aa: CASSPLTSPGELFF
d_call: .; clone_size: once; v_call: TRBV3-1/TRBV3-2; j_call: TRBJ1-5; cdr3_nt: TGTGCCAGCAGCCTAAATCGCGGTCAGCCCCAGCATTTT; cdr3_aa: CASSLNRGQPQHF
d_call: TRBD1; clone_size: .; v_call: TRBV6-5; j_call: TRBJ1-2; cdr3_nt: TGTGCCAGCAGTTATGCCGGGACAGGGGCACGAGGCTACACCTTC; cdr3_aa: CASSYAGTGARGYTF
d_call: .; clone_size: .; v_call: TRBV3-1/TRBV3-2; j_call: TRBJ1-6; cdr3_nt: TGTGCCAGCAGCCAACCGGGTTCTCTGGATTCACCCCTCCACTTT; cdr3_aa: CASSQPGSLDSPLHF
d_call: .; clone_size: .; v_call: TRBV18; j_call: TRBJ1-1; cdr3_nt: TGTGCCAGCTCACCAAGAGAGGCTCGGAACACTGAAGCTTTCTTT; cdr3_aa: CASSPREARNTEAFF
d_call: TRBD1; clone_size: .; v_call: TRBV7-9; j_call: TRBJ2-2; cdr3_nt: TGTGCCAGCAGCTTAGACGCCGGGACAGACCGAGACACCGGGGAGCTGTTTTTT; cdr3_aa: CASSLDAGTDRDTGELFF
d_call: .; clone_size: once; v_call: TRBV5-1; j_call: TRBJ2-2; cdr3_nt: TGCGCCAGCAGCTTGGGAGGGTCTCCCGGGGAGCTGTTTTTT; cdr3_aa: CASSLGGSPGELFF
d_call: TRBD1; clone_size: .; v_call: TRBV29-1; j_call: TRBJ2-1; cdr3_nt: TGCAGCGTTGAAGATCACAGGGGTAACAATGAGCAGTTCTTC; cdr3_aa: CSVEDHRGNNEQFF
d_call: TRBD2; clone_size: .; v_call: TRBV5-1; j_call: TRBJ2-5; cdr3_nt: TGCGCCAGCGCCCCTGGCGGGGGTAATCAAGAGACCCAGTACTTC; cdr3_aa: CASAPGGGNQETQYF
d_call: TRBD2; clone_size: few; v_call: TRBV6-2/TRBV6-3; j_call: TRBJ2-1; cdr3_nt: TGTGCCAGCAGTTGGAGCGGGAGGGCCTCCTCCAATGAGCAGTTCTTC; cdr3_aa: CASSWSGRASSNEQFF
d_call: TRBD1; clone_size: .; v_call: TRBV2; j_call: TRBJ2-3; cdr3_nt: TGTGCCAGCACCTTAGGACAGGGGATCCGGCTGGATACGCAGTATTTT; cdr3_aa: CASTLGQGIRLDTQYF
d_call: .; clone_size: once; v_call: TRBV19; j_call: TRBJ1-2; cdr3_nt: TGTGCCAGTAGAACAGGCACCGAAGGGGATGGCTACACCTTC; cdr3_aa: CASRTGTEGDGYTF
d_call: .; clone_size: .; v_call: TRBV5-5; j_call: TRBJ2-1; cdr3_nt: TGTGCCAGCAGCTTGGACTGGCGGACTTCCTACAATGAGCAGTTCTTC; cdr3_aa: CASSLDWRTSYNEQFF
d_call: TRBD1; clone_size: .; v_call: TRBV24-1; j_call: TRBJ1-2; cdr3_nt: TGTGCCACCAGTGACCCGGGACAGAACTATGGCTACACCTTC; cdr3_aa: CATSDPGQNYGYTF
d_call: TRBD1; clone_size: .; v_call: TRBV6-5; j_call: TRBJ1-2; cdr3_nt: TGTGCCAGCAGGCAAGGGGGCGTATATGGCTACACCTTC; cdr3_aa: CASRQGGVYGYTF
d_call: TRBD1; clone_size: .; v_call: TRBV18; j_call: TRBJ2-6; cdr3_nt: TGTGCCAGCTCCCGGGACAGGGCAACTGGGGCCAACGTCCTGACTTTC; cdr3_aa: CASSRDRATGANVLTF
d_call: .; clone_size: .; v_call: TRBV24-1; j_call: TRBJ1-2; cdr3_nt: TGTGCCACCAGTGATCTCTATGGCTACACCTTC; cdr3_aa: CATSDLYGYTF
d_call: .; clone_size: many; v_call: TRBV19; j_call: TRBJ1-5; cdr3_nt: TGTGCCAGTAGTGGACAGAATAATCAGCCCCAGCATTTT; cdr3_aa: CASSGQNNQPQHF
d_call: TRBD2; clone_size: few; v_call: TRBV5-4; j_call: TRBJ2-1; cdr3_nt: TGTGCCAGCAGCTGGGGACTAGCGGGGGGGCTCAATGAGCAGTTCTTC; cdr3_aa: CASSWGLAGGLNEQFF
d_call: TRBD2; clone_size: .; v_call: TRBV7-8; j_call: TRBJ2-1; cdr3_nt: TGTGCCAGCAGCTCCTCCACGACTAGCGGGATCTACAATGAGCAGTTCTTC; cdr3_aa: CASSSSTTSGIYNEQFF
d_call: .; clone_size: .; v_call: TRBV15; j_call: TRBJ1-1; cdr3_nt: TGTGCCACCAGCCCCTGGCGGGCTCCATTTGAAGCTTTCTTT; cdr3_aa: CATSPWRAPFEAFF
d_call: TRBD1; clone_size: .; v_call: TRBV5-1; j_call: TRBJ1-5; cdr3_nt: TGCGCCAGCAGCAGGACAGGGGAGACCAATCAGCCCCAGCATTTT; cdr3_aa: CASSRTGETNQPQHF
d_call: .; clone_size: .; v_call: TRBV7-9; j_call: TRBJ1-1; cdr3_nt: TGTGCCAGCAGCCCCTCTGTTGGGCGGGGGAACACTGAAGCTTTCTTT; cdr3_aa: CASSPSVGRGNTEAFF
d_call: .; clone_size: .; v_call: TRBV19; j_call: TRBJ1-2; cdr3_nt: TGTGCCAGTAGTATAGATCCGACAGACGAATATGGCTACACCTTC; cdr3_aa: CASSIDPTDEYGYTF
d_call: .; clone_size: .; v_call: TRBV27; j_call: TRBJ2-7; cdr3_nt: TGTGCCAGCAGTTTAGAAGGACACAAATACGAGCAGTACTTC; cdr3_aa: CASSLEGHKYEQYF
d_call: .; clone_size: .; v_call: TRBV10-3; j_call: TRBJ1-2; cdr3_nt: TGTGCCATCAGTGAGCAGGGCCCGAATAACTATGGCTACACCTTC; cdr3_aa: CAISEQGPNNYGYTF
d_call: .; clone_size: once; v_call: TRBV7-8; j_call: TRBJ1-5; cdr3_nt: TGTGCCAGCAGCTTAATGGCTTCGGGTCAGCCCCAGCATTTT; cdr3_aa: CASSLMASGQPQHF
d_call: .; clone_size: .; v_call: TRBV7-2; j_call: TRBJ1-1; cdr3_nt: TGTGCCAGCAGCTTTTTACAGGGCTTCACTGAAGCTTTCTTT; cdr3_aa: CASSFLQGFTEAFF
d_call: TRBD1; clone_size: .; v_call: TRBV7-3; j_call: TRBJ2-1; cdr3_nt: TGTGCCAGCACCCCCCCAGGGGGCCTAAATGAGCAGTTCTTC; cdr3_aa: CASTPPGGLNEQFF
d_call: .; clone_size: .; v_call: TRBV11-2; j_call: TRBJ2-1; cdr3_nt: TGTGCCAGCAGCTTTTGGTCGGCGGATGAGCAGTTCTTC; cdr3_aa: CASSFWSADEQFF
d_call: TRBD1; clone_size: .; v_call: TRBV2; j_call: TRBJ1-2; cdr3_nt: TGTGCCAGCAGTGAAATTACAGGGGACCGCTACACCTTC; cdr3_aa: CASSEITGDRYTF
d_call: .; clone_size: once; v_call: TRBV15; j_call: TRBJ2-7; cdr3_nt: TGTGCCACCAGCAGAGATCGGGGATCTGACGAGCAGTACTTC; cdr3_aa: CATSRDRGSDEQYF
d_call: TRBD2; clone_size: .; v_call: TRBV7-8; j_call: TRBJ2-2; cdr3_nt: TGTGCCAGCAGCTGGCCGGCGGGGGGAAGCGGGGAGCTGTTTTTT; cdr3_aa: CASSWPAGGSGELFF
d_call: .; clone_size: .; v_call: TRBV30; j_call: TRBJ2-3; cdr3_nt: TGTGCCTGGAGTGTAGGACACCTATCACCAGATACGCAGTATTTT; cdr3_aa: CAWSVGHLSPDTQYF
d_call: .; clone_size: .; v_call: TRBV13; j_call: TRBJ1-6; cdr3_nt: TGTGCCAGCAGTTCCATCCGGGCCGGGGGTTCACCCCTCCACTTT; cdr3_aa: CASSSIRAGGSPLHF
d_call: .; clone_size: .; v_call: TRBV3-1/TRBV3-2; j_call: TRBJ1-1; cdr3_nt: TGTGCCAGCTCTAGACAGCCGAACACTGAAGCTTTCTTT; cdr3_aa: CASSRQPNTEAFF
d_call: .; clone_size: .; v_call: TRBV9; j_call: TRBJ2-5; cdr3_nt: TGTGCCAGCAGCGCGACCGGGACTCAAGAGACCCAGTACTTC; cdr3_aa: CASSATGTQETQYF
d_call: TRBD1; clone_size: .; v_call: TRBV2; j_call: TRBJ1-2; cdr3_nt: TGTGCCAGCAGGAGGGGACAGGCTGATGGCTACACCTTC; cdr3_aa: CASRRGQADGYTF